The 14 T cell receptor beta chains listed next were all sequenced from one sample in a study of graft-versus-host responses after intestinal transplantation. TCRdb's table, derived via immunoSEQ multiplex PCR, lists solely in-frame clones and lacks some. The data show roughly 45,000 clones, over 85% seen once. This specimen consisted of PBMCs, obtained approximately 350 days after intestinal transplant. The receptors were gathered from a human patient who received an intestinal transplant, so some T cells may come from the graft donor.

In the case of this clone: A read error may produce the germline difference seen at one junction end. The chain employs TRBV7-9 and TRBJ2-7; D gene uncertain. Germline loops: CDR1 SEHNR, CDR2 FQNEAQ (reference sequence). The CDR3 sequence is 11 residues long. CDR3 bases: TGTGCCACCTCTTACAGTATTGTATTGGACTTC. This encodes CATSYSIVLDF. The full variable domain, in which reference TRBV7-9 and TRBJ2-7 provide the parts outside the CDR3, is DTGVSQNPRHKITKRGQNVTFRCDPISEHNRLYWYRQTLGQGPEFLTYFQNEAQLEKSRLLSDRFSAERPKGSFSTLEIQRTEQGDSAMYLCATSYSIVLDFGPGTRLTVT.

The chain links TRBV9 to TRBJ2-3, with D possibly TRBD1 on 5 matching bases. The CDR3 covers 13 residues. The germline V and J ends were trimmed by 0 bases and 4 bases, with 6 bases remaining between them. The germline gives CDR1 SGDLS, CDR2 YYNGEE. CDR3 in DNA: TGTGCCAGCAGCGTAGAAGGGGCAGATACGCAGTATTTT. Translated, it gives CASSVEGADTQYF.

The V call is TRBV15, the J call TRBJ1-4, with D maybe TRBD1 (5 bases). V dropped 1 base and J dropped 4 bases, with 13 bases sitting between them. The CDR3 contains 16 residues. Germline values: CDR1 LNHNV, CDR2 YYDKDF (reference sequence). The CDR3 sequence: CATSRAGGGSNEKLFF. For the CDR3, the DNA is TGTGCCACCAGCAGAGCCGGGGGAGGTAGTAATGAAAAACTGTTTTTT.

The chain couples TRBV19 to TRBJ1-2, with D perhaps TRBD1 (6 bases). Germline values: CDR1 LNHDA, CDR2 SQIVND (reference sequence). This CDR3 contains 14 residues. Trimming left V 4 bases short and J 4 bases short, with 13 bases between. The CDR3 loop reads CASSTPGEAYGYTF. The CDR3 DNA reads as TGTGCCAGTAGTACTCCAGGGGAAGCCTATGGCTACACCTTC.

The CDR3 is CASGLVQETQYF. In DNA, the CDR3 is TGTGCTAGTGGTTTGGTACAAGAGACCCAGTACTTC. This chain joins TRBV12-5 and TRBJ2-5, with unresolved D. From germline, CDR1 is LGHNT and CDR2 FRNRAP. V lost 0 bases, J lost 2 bases, and 1 base lay in between. There are 12 residues in the CDR3. Filled out from reference TRBV12-5 and TRBJ2-5, the complete variable domain reads DARVTQTPRHKVTEMGQEVTMRCQPILGHNTVFWYRQTMMQGLELLAYFRNRAPLDDSGMPKDRFSAEMPDATLATLKIQPSEPRDSAVYFCASGLVQETQYFGPGTRLLVL.

This chain joins TRBV6-6 and TRBJ2-7, with 7 bases aligning to TRBD1. Germline CDR1 and CDR2: MNHNY and SVGAGI (reference sequence). This CDR3 has 15 residues. V dropped 6 bases and J dropped 0; count of bases not matched to a gene: 8. The CDR3 DNA reads as TGTGCCAGCAGCGATCTTTCAGGGGGCTCCTACGAGCAGTACTTC. Translating gives CASSDLSGGSYEQYF.

The rearrangement links TRBV18 to TRBJ2-5, with 11 positions matching TRBD2. The germline gives CDR1 KGHSH, CDR2 LQKENI. The V and J ends lost 6 bases and 1 base, in that order; junction bases with no gene match: 10. The CDR3 contains 17 residues. CDR3: CASSRRPSGRIQETQYF. The CDR3 region has the DNA TGTGCCAGCTCGCGCCGACCTAGCGGGAGGATCCAAGAGACCCAGTACTTC.

The rearrangement links TRBV5-1 to TRBJ1-2; D call uncertain. This CDR3 contains 13 residues. Trimming stripped 0 bases from V and 2 bases from J, with 5 bases between. The germline V gene encodes CDR1 SGHRS and CDR2 YFSETQ. CDR3 coding DNA: TGCGCCAGCAGCTTGGAACGCAACTATGGCTACACCTTC. This codes for CASSLERNYGYTF.

The CDR3, as DNA: TGTGCCAGCAGTTACCAAGGACAGCCCTACGAGCAGTACTTC. Protein sequence: CASSYQGQPYEQYF. The rearrangement uses TRBV6-5 and TRBJ2-7; the D gene is possibly TRBD1 (6 bases). The ends were cut back, 2 bases at V and 2 bases at J, with 10 bases in the middle. Germline loops: CDR1 MNHEY, CDR2 SVGAGI. There are 14 residues in the CDR3.

V is TRBV5-6 and J is TRBJ2-2; maybe TRBD1 (6 bases). Germline assignment: CDR1 SGHDT and CDR2 YYEEEE. V shed 2 bases and J shed 5 bases, with 10 bases lying between them. The CDR3 spans 14 residues. CDR3 region: CASSFTGLTGELFF. In DNA, the CDR3 is TGTGCCAGCAGCTTTACAGGGCTTACCGGGGAGCTGTTTTTT.

V usage is TRBV5-5 and J usage is TRBJ2-7; TRBD2 matches at 8 bases. This CDR3 contains 13 residues. The germline CDR1 and CDR2 sequences are SGHKS and YYEKEE (reference sequence). The V gene end was trimmed by 0 bases and the J gene end by 9 bases; junction bases not matched to a gene: 5. The CDR3 reads CASSLAGGPRQYF. In nucleotides, the CDR3 is TGTGCCAGCAGCTTGGCGGGGGGGCCACGGCAGTACTTC.

The chain carries TRBV7-2 and TRBJ2-1, with 11 bases fitting TRBD2. V lost 4 bases, J lost 7 bases, and 15 bases stayed unmatched. Germline lookup yields CDR1 SGHTA and CDR2 FQGNSA. This CDR3 contains 18 residues. As DNA, the CDR3 is TGTGCCAGCAGCTCACCGGGAGGGACTAGCGGAAAAAGGAATGAGCAGTTCTTC. It codes for CASSSPGGTSGKRNEQFF.

The chain is built from TRBV10-2 and TRBJ2-3; D ambiguous. This CDR3 has 14 amino acids. Trimming cost V 9 bases and J 4 bases, with 17 bases left between them. Germline V gene data show CDR1 as WSHSY and CDR2 as SAAADI. The CDR3 spells CARGLSLVADTQYF. CDR3 in DNA: TGCGCCAGGGGGTTGTCCTTGGTGGCAGATACGCAGTATTTT.

The chain joins TRBV15 to TRBJ2-3; TRBD1 might be the D (6 bases). The CDR3 covers 15 residues. CDR1 and CDR2 (germline): LNHNV, YYDKDF (reference sequence). Trimming removed 0 bases at V and 2 bases at J, with 9 bases between. The CDR3 is CATSRDPGATDTQYF. The CDR3 coding sequence is TGTGCCACCAGCAGAGATCCAGGGGCCACAGATACGCAGTATTTT. The variable domain in full, with the rest retrieved from reference TRBV15 and TRBJ2-3, is DAMVIQNPRYQVTQFGKPVTLSCSQTLNHNVMYWYQQKSSQAPKLLFHYYDKDFNNEADTPDNFQSRRPNTSFCFLDIRSPGLGDTAMYLCATSRDPGATDTQYFGPGTRLTVL.